The 4 T cell receptor beta chains in this list originate from one sample, sequenced in a study of CD4 T cells in relation to SARS-CoV-2 and coronaviruses (dated by TCRdb to the early 2020s). Their target antigens are unknown. The library was produced with the immunoSEQ multiplex PCR assay. The clones in this table, taken by TCRdb from immuneACCESS, are in-frame only. Not every clone is retained; where verified, under half of the shortfall comes from an unresolved V gene, and the cause of the rest is unknown. The sample table contains under 20,000 clones; only one count was recorded for approximately 70% of them. The biggest ten clones account for 20% to 25% of the sample. CD4+ T cells from unexposed donors were collected before the COVID-19 pandemic (2011-2018). Following 10 days of culture, the EasySep CD4+ T cell isolation kit was used to isolate CD4+ T cells. The sequenced sample was CD4+ T cells from PBMCs, cultured in vitro. These receptor sequences come from a human donor in good health.

This clone was seen a handful of times. The V and J genes are TRBV9 and TRBJ1-6, with D unresolved. Per the germline V gene, CDR1 is SGDLS and CDR2 is YYNGEE. V lost 0 bases, J lost 0 bases, and 7 bases lay in between. The CDR3 totals 16 residues. The CDR3 reads CASSVEASSYNSPLHF. For the CDR3, the DNA is TGTGCCAGCAGCGTAGAGGCTAGCTCCTATAATTCACCCCTCCACTTT.

In the case of this clone: A junction end diverges from the germline sequence, so it may reflect a read error. The chain links TRBV7-7 to TRBJ2-7; D could derive from TRBD1 or TRBD2 (5 bases each). The CDR3 loop spans 13 amino acids. The V gene's germline CDR1 is SSHAT and CDR2 FNYEAQ (reference sequence). This CDR3 is CASSLGRDREQYF. As DNA, the CDR3 is TGTGCTAGCAGCCTTGGACGGGACCGGGAGCAGTACTTC.

The genes are TRBV7-2 and TRBJ2-7; D is ambiguous. There are 13 residues in the CDR3. The germline CDR1 and CDR2 sequences are SGHTA and FQGNSA. The germline V and J ends were trimmed by 5 bases and 1 base, with 9 bases remaining between them. In DNA, the CDR3 is TGTGCCAGCAGCCCACACGGGTCCTACGAGCAGTACTTC. As protein: CASSPHGSYEQYF. Using reference TRBV7-2 and TRBJ2-7 for the parts outside the CDR3, the full variable domain is GAGVSQSPSNKVTEKGKDVELRCDPISGHTALYWYRQSLGQGLEFLIYFQGNSAPDKSGLPSDRFSAERTGGSVSTLTIQRTQQEDSAVYLCASSPHGSYEQYFGPGTRLTVT.

This CDR3 is CASSEAWQAVSSYEQYF. CDR3 DNA sequence: TGTGCCAGCAGTGAAGCGTGGCAGGCAGTGAGCTCCTACGAGCAGTACTTC. V is TRBV2 and J is TRBJ2-7; D remains ambiguous. There are 17 residues in the CDR3. Trimming pared 0 bases from V and 0 bases from J, leaving 15 bases between. Germline V gene data show CDR1 as SNHLY and CDR2 as FYNNEI.